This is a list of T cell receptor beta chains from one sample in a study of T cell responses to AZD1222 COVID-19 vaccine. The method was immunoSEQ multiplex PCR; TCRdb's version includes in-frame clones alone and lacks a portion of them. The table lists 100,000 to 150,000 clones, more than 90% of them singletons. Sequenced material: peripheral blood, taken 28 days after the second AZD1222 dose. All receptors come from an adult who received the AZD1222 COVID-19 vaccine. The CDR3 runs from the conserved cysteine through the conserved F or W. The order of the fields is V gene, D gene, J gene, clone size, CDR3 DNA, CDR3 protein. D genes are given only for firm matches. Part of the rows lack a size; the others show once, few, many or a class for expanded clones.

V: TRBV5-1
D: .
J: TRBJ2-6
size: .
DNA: TGCGCCAGCAGCTCACTGCTGATGGCCAACGTCCTGACTTTC
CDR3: CASSSLLMANVLTF

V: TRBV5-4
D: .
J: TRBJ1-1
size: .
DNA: TGTGCCAGCAGCTTCCGGGGGCACACTGAAGCTTTCTTT
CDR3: CASSFRGHTEAFF

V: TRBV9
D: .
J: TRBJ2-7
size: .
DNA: TGTGCCAGCAGCGTAGGACAGGTGTCCTACGAGCAGTACTTC
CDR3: CASSVGQVSYEQYF

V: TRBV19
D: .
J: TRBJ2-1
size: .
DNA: TGTGCCAGTAGTCGACTAGTTTCTGAGCAGTTCTTC
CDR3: CASSRLVSEQFF

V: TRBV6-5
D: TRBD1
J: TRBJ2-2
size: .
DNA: TGTGCCAGCAGGGGGACAGGGGAACCCGGGGAGCTGTTTTTT
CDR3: CASRGTGEPGELFF

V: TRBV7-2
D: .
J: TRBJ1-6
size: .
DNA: TGTGCCAGCAGCCCGAGTTCCTATAATTCACCCCTCCACTTT
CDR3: CASSPSSYNSPLHF

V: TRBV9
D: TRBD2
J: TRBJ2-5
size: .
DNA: TGTGCCAGCAGCGTAGGCGGACTAGTAGTAGAGACCCAGTACTTC
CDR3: CASSVGGLVVETQYF

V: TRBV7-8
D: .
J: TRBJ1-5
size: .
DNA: TGTGCCAGCAGCTTTCAGGGTTTAGTCAATCAGCCCCAGCATTTT
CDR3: CASSFQGLVNQPQHF

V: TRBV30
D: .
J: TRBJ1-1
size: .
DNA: TGTGCCTGGAGCCCATCTTTCACTGAAGCTTTCTTT
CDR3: CAWSPSFTEAFF

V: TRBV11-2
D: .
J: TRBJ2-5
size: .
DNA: TGTGCCAGCAGGGAAACAGGGAAGTTGGAGACCCAGTACTTC
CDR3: CASRETGKLETQYF

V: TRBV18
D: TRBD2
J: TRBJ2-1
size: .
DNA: TGTGCCAGCTCACTCATAGCGGGAGTTGAGCAGTTCTTC
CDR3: CASSLIAGVEQFF

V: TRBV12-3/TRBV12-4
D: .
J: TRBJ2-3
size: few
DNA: TGTGCCAGCAGTCCGGACAGTGATACGCAGTATTTT
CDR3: CASSPDSDTQYF

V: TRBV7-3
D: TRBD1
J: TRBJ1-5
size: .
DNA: TGTGCCAGCAGCTTAAAAGGCCCGGGGCAGGGGGTAAGAAATCAGCCCCAGCATTTT
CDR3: CASSLKGPGQGVRNQPQHF

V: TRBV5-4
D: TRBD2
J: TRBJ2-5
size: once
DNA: TGTGCCAGCAGCTTTTGGACTAGCCCAGGGACGAAGACCCAGTACTTC
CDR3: CASSFWTSPGTKTQYF

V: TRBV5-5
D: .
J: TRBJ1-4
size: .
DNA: TGTGCCAGCAGCCACCCGGAGCGGTGGGCTAATGAAAAACTGTTTTTT
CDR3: CASSHPERWANEKLFF

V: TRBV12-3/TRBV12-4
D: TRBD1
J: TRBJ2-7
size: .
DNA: TGTGCCAGCAGGACAGGGTCCTACGAGCAGTACTTC
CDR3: CASRTGSYEQYF

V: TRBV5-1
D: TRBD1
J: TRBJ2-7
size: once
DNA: TGCGCCAGCAGCCTACAGGGGGCGGATTTCGGCGAGCAGTACTTC
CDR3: CASSLQGADFGEQYF

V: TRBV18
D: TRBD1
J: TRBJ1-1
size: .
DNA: TGTGCCAGCTCATTGACAGGGAAGAACACTGAAGCTTTCTTT
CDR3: CASSLTGKNTEAFF

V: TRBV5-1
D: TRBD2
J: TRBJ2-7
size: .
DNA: TGCGCCAGCAGCTTGGAAGGGACTAGGTACGAGCAGTACTTC
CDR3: CASSLEGTRYEQYF

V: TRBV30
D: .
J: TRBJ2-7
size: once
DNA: TGTGCCGTAGCGGACTTCTCCTACGAGCAGTACTTC
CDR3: CAVADFSYEQYF

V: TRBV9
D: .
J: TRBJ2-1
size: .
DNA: TGTGCCAGCAGCGTAAGTGGGATGAGCTCCTACAATGAGCAGTTCTTC
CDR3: CASSVSGMSSYNEQFF

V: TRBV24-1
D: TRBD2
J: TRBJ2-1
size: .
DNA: TGTGCCACCAGTGATCCACTAGCGGCATACAATGAGCAGTTCTTC
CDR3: CATSDPLAAYNEQFF

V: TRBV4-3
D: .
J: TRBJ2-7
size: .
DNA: TGCGCCAGCAGCCAAGATCCCTTTTACGAGCAGTACTTC
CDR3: CASSQDPFYEQYF

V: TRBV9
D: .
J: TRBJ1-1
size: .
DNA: TGTGCCAGCAGCGTAGTCCCTGGTAACACTGAAGCTTTCTTT
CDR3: CASSVVPGNTEAFF